These T cell receptor beta chains were read from a single sample in a study of response to subunit inactivated influenza vaccine. TCRdb passed the RT-PCR reads through MiXCR, listing each CDR3 protein once. Of about 700,000 distinct CDR3 sequences in the sample, roughly 15% were seen once. The starting material was PBMCs from blood, obtained roughly 15 days before vaccination. All receptors come from a middle-aged man who received an inactivated influenza vaccine. Each CDR3 is given with its conserved first and last residue. Each record gives: V gene, J gene, clone size, CDR3 length, D gene, CDR3 protein, CDR3 DNA. A D gene is named only where the DNA matches it firmly. Rows give clone size only sometimes, using once, few, many, or a class for an expanded clone.

TRBV25-1	TRBJ1-6	many	14	TRBD1	CASSKTGRGSPLHF	TGTGCCAGCAGTAAGACAGGGCGGGGTTCACCCCTCCACTTT
TRBV7-9	TRBJ1-5	NA	13	NA	CASSFLSGKPQHF	TGTGCCAGCAGCTTTCTGTCGGGGAAGCCCCAGCATTTT
TRBV4-3	TRBJ2-7	few	17	NA	CASSQDLPRSSSYEQYF	TGCGCCAGCAGCCAAGATCTTCCCCGTTCCAGCTCCTACGAGCAGTACTTC
TRBV5-5	TRBJ2-3	many	15	NA	CASSLAPGVADTQYF	TGTGCCAGCAGCTTGGCACCCGGGGTGGCAGATACGCAGTATTTT
TRBV28	TRBJ2-7	NA	15	TRBD1	CASSFPDRALSEQYF	TGTGCCAGCAGTTTTCCCGACAGGGCCCTCTCCGAGCAGTACTTC
TRBV20-1	TRBJ1-1	NA	14	TRBD1	CSAHRDRDFTEAFF	TGCAGTGCTCATAGGGACAGGGATTTCACTGAAGCTTTCTTT
TRBV2	TRBJ1-5	NA	13	TRBD1	CASGGQGGQPQHF	TGTGCCAGCGGGGGACAGGGTGGTCAGCCCCAGCATTTT
TRBV5-1	TRBJ2-1	many	18	NA	CASSLGPTGEVSYNEQFF	TGCGCCAGCAGCTTGGGCCCCACAGGTGAGGTTTCCTACAATGAGCAGTTCTTC
TRBV4-1	TRBJ2-3	NA	16	TRBD2	CASSYRLAADTDTQYF	TGCGCCAGCAGCTACCGACTAGCGGCCGACACAGATACGCAGTATTTT
TRBV12-3/TRBV12-4	TRBJ1-2	NA	14	NA	CASTSRSGYSGYTF	TGTGCCAGCACCTCAAGATCGGGGTACAGTGGCTACACCTTC
TRBV5-1	TRBJ2-1	NA	20	NA	CASSLINRRRGQPSYNEQFF	TGCGCCAGCAGCTTGATAAACCGGCGCCGGGGGCAACCCTCCTACAATGAGCAGTTCTTC
TRBV20-1	TRBJ1-5	few	14	TRBD1	CSAREIQGVQPQHF	TGCAGTGCTAGAGAGATACAGGGGGTTCAGCCCCAGCATTTT
TRBV28	TRBJ2-1	NA	14	NA	CASNSWGGINEQFF	TGTGCCAGCAACTCTTGGGGGGGCATCAATGAGCAGTTCTTC
TRBV12-3/TRBV12-4	TRBJ2-1	NA	14	TRBD2	CASSLTSGGNEQFF	TGTGCCAGCAGTTTAACTAGCGGCGGGAATGAGCAGTTCTTC
TRBV10-2	TRBJ1-5	many	14	NA	CASSDSSINQPQHF	TGCGCCAGCAGTGATAGTTCCATCAATCAGCCCCAGCATTTT
TRBV7-2	TRBJ2-1	NA	16	TRBD1	CASSLGTGNSYNEQFF	TGTGCCAGCAGCTTAGGGACAGGGAACTCCTACAATGAGCAGTTCTTC
TRBV7-3	TRBJ2-1	NA	15	NA	CASSFTGASGQEQFF	TGTGCCAGCAGCTTTACAGGGGCTAGCGGGCAGGAGCAGTTCTTC
TRBV7-9	TRBJ1-2	NA	10	NA	CASSPVRSTF	TGTGCCAGCAGCCCCGTCAGGAGCACCTTC
TRBV11-1	TRBJ2-2	few	12	NA	CASSFLPGELFF	TGTGCCAGCAGCTTCCTCCCCGGGGAGCTGTTTTTT
TRBV7-9	TRBJ2-3	NA	12	NA	CASGQGIDTQYF	TGTGCCAGCGGCCAAGGGATCGATACGCAGTATTTT
TRBV28	TRBJ1-2	NA	14	TRBD1	CASRSVTGTYGYTF	TGTGCCAGCAGGTCCGTGACAGGGACCTATGGCTACACCTTC
TRBV3-1	TRBJ2-5	NA	15	NA	CASSRVGGRRETQYF	TGTGCCAGCAGCCGGGTCGGGGGCCGGCGGGAGACCCAGTACTTC
TRBV7-9	TRBJ1-1	NA	13	NA	CASSKDGIGEAFF	TGTGCCAGCAGCAAAGACGGGATCGGGGAAGCTTTCTTT
TRBV11-2	TRBJ1-2	many	13	NA	CASSFLGNRGYTF	TGTGCCAGCAGCTTCCTAGGGAATCGAGGCTACACCTTC
TRBV27	TRBJ2-3	few	12	NA	CASNNIRDTQYF	TGTGCCAGCAACAATATTCGGGATACGCAGTATTTT
TRBV4-1	TRBJ2-5	few	16	TRBD1	CASSHGTGSGGETQYF	TGCGCCAGCAGCCACGGGACAGGGAGTGGTGGGGAGACCCAGTACTTC
TRBV7-2	TRBJ2-3	many	14	NA	CASRRGGLGDTQYF	TGTGCCAGCAGACGAGGGGGGCTGGGAGATACGCAGTATTTT
TRBV12-3/TRBV12-4	TRBJ1-4	many	13	NA	CASSLWESEKLFF	TGTGCCAGCAGTTTATGGGAGAGTGAAAAACTGTTTTTT
TRBV4-3	TRBJ2-5	few	15	TRBD1	CASSRVRGGRETQYF	TGCGCCAGCAGCCGAGTACGAGGGGGCCGAGAGACCCAGTACTTC
TRBV24-1	TRBJ2-1	NA	20	TRBD2	CATSDTPATLSGSSYNEQFF	TGTGCCACCAGTGATACCCCCGCGACACTTAGCGGGAGCTCCTACAATGAGCAGTTCTTC
TRBV18	TRBJ2-5	NA	14	TRBD1	CASSPGTVPETQYF	TGTGCCAGCTCACCTGGGACAGTACCAGAGACCCAGTACTTC
TRBV24-1	TRBJ2-3	many	19	NA	CATSDFPDFTDGSTDTQYF	TGTGCCACCAGTGATTTTCCAGACTTTACCGATGGAAGCACAGATACGCAGTATTTT
TRBV2	TRBJ2-1	NA	13	NA	CASKVGSNNEQFF	TGTGCCAGCAAGGTGGGATCGAACAATGAGCAGTTCTTC
TRBV24-1	TRBJ2-1	few	17	TRBD2	CATSYKRTSGSRDEQFF	TGTGCTACCAGTTATAAACGGACTAGCGGGAGTCGGGATGAGCAGTTCTTC
TRBV20-1	TRBJ2-5	many	14	NA	CSARGWESQETQYF	TGCAGTGCTAGAGGTTGGGAGTCCCAAGAGACCCAGTACTTC
TRBV5-1	TRBJ2-3	many	14	NA	CASSRGLSTDTQYF	TGCGCCAGCAGTCGCGGATTAAGCACAGATACGCAGTATTTT
TRBV29-1	TRBJ2-7	few	13	TRBD1	CSNNGDSTYEQYF	TGCAGCAATAATGGGGACAGCACCTACGAGCAGTACTTC
TRBV4-1	TRBJ2-1	NA	17	NA	CASSRRVGESSYNEQFF	TGCGCCAGCAGCCGCCGCGTCGGGGAAAGCTCCTACAATGAGCAGTTCTTC
TRBV9	TRBJ1-2	few	14	NA	CASSVGGRNYGYTF	TGTGCCAGCAGCGTAGGCGGCAGGAACTATGGCTACACCTTC
TRBV5-1	TRBJ2-5	few	14	NA	CASSLEGFSETQYF	TGCGCCAGCAGCTTGGAAGGGTTTTCGGAGACCCAGTACTTC
TRBV12-3/TRBV12-4	TRBJ1-1	many	13	NA	CASSFVEGSEAFF	TGTGCCAGCAGTTTTGTCGAGGGCTCTGAAGCTTTCTTT
TRBV6-5	TRBJ2-2	few	16	TRBD1	CASSYFDRGDTGELFF	TGTGCCAGCAGTTACTTTGACAGGGGGGACACCGGGGAGCTGTTTTTT
TRBV6-5	TRBJ1-6	few	15	TRBD1	CASRYSDRGSSPLHF	TGTGCCAGCAGATATTCGGACAGGGGATCATCACCCCTCCACTTT
TRBV6-2/TRBV6-3	TRBJ2-3	many	15	TRBD1	CASSHPGQGTDTQYF	TGTGCCAGCAGTCATCCGGGACAGGGGACAGATACGCAGTATTTT
TRBV20-1	TRBJ2-7	few	13	NA	CSATRRRDGEQYF	TGCAGTGCCACCCGTCGGAGGGACGGCGAGCAGTACTTC
TRBV20-1	TRBJ2-5	many	15	NA	CSARDLGSSQETQYF	TGCAGTGCTAGAGATCTGGGATCGTCACAAGAGACCCAGTACTTC
TRBV4-2	TRBJ2-3	few	19	NA	CASSQDRKWTRSRTDTQYF	TGTGCCAGCAGCCAAGATAGGAAGTGGACACGGAGCCGCACAGATACGCAGTATTTT